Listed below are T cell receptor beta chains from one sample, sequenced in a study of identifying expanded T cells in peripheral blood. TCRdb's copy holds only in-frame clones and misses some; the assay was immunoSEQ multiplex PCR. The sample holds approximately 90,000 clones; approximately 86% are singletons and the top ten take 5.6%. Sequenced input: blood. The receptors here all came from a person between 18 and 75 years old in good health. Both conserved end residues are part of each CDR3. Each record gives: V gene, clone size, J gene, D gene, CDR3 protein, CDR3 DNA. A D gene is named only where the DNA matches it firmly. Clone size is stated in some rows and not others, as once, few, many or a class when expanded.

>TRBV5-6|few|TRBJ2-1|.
CASSFSGPSYNEQFF
TGTGCCAGCAGTTTTTCCGGGCCTTCCTACAATGAGCAGTTCTTC
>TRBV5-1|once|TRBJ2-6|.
CASSLTGAGANVLTF
TGCGCCAGCAGCTTGACCGGGGCTGGGGCCAACGTCCTGACTTTC
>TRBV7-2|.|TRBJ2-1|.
CASSTQGMGYYNEQFF
TGTGCCAGCAGCACACAGGGTATGGGATATTACAATGAGCAGTTCTTC
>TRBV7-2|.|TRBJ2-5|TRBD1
CASSQRQGETQYF
TGTGCCAGCAGCCAACGACAGGGGGAGACCCAGTACTTC
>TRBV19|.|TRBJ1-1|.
CASSIIWGPTEAFF
TGTGCCAGTAGTATTATCTGGGGCCCCACTGAAGCTTTCTTT
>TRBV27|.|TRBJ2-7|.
CASSGGIGAQYF
TGTGCCAGCAGTGGGGGGATTGGGGCCCAGTACTTC
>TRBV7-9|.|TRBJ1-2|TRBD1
CASSLAKDREEGYTF
TGTGCCAGCAGCTTAGCTAAGGACAGGGAGGAAGGCTACACCTTC
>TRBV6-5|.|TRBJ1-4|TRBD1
CASSYPSPGQGGKLFF
TGTGCCAGCAGTTACCCATCTCCGGGACAGGGAGGAAAACTGTTTTTT
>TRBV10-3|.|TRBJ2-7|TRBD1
CASTEATGATYEQYF
TGTGCCTCCACCGAAGCGACAGGGGCTACCTACGAGCAGTACTTC
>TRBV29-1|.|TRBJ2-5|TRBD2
CSVGGEAGSPQGTQYF
TGCAGCGTTGGAGGTGAAGCGGGGTCCCCCCAGGGGACCCAGTACTTC
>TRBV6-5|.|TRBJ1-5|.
CASKPRTSEGPQHF
TGTGCCAGCAAGCCACGGACCAGTGAAGGGCCCCAGCATTTT
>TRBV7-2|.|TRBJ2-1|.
CASSLRAHNEQFF
TGTGCCAGCAGCTTAAGAGCCCACAATGAGCAGTTCTTC
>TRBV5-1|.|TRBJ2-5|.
CASSFSRPQETQYF
TGCGCCAGCAGCTTTTCAAGGCCCCAAGAGACCCAGTACTTC
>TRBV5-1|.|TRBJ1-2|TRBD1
CASSRDRGGDGYTF
TGCGCCAGCAGCAGGGACAGGGGAGGAGATGGCTACACCTTC
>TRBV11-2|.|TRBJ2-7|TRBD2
CASSLTAGTSYEQYF
TGTGCCAGCAGCTTGACAGCGGGGACCTCCTACGAGCAGTACTTC
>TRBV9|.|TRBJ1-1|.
CASSVGQFTEAFF
TGTGCCAGCAGCGTAGGCCAGTTCACTGAAGCTTTCTTT
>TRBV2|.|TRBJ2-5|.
CATTVGGETQYF
TGTGCCACCACCGTCGGGGGAGAGACCCAGTACTTC
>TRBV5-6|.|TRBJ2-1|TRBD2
CASSPTSGGANEQFF
TGTGCCAGCAGCCCAACTAGCGGGGGGGCCAATGAGCAGTTCTTC
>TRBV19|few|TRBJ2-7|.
CASSITGSYEQYF
TGTGCCAGTAGTATAACAGGAAGCTACGAGCAGTACTTC
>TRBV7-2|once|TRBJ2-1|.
CASSLVGTIQSSYNEQFF
TGTGCCAGCAGCTTAGTCGGGACCATCCAAAGCTCCTACAATGAGCAGTTCTTC
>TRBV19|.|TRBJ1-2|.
CASSIDSNYGYTF
TGTGCCAGTAGTATAGACAGTAACTATGGCTACACCTTC
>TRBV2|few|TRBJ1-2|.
CASSTTGTNYGYTF
TGTGCCAGCAGCACTACCGGGACTAACTATGGCTACACCTTC
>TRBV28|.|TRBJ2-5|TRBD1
CASSRQGVGQETQYF
TGTGCCAGCAGTCGACAGGGGGTTGGACAAGAGACCCAGTACTTC
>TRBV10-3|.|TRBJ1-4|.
CASRFGGGANEKLFF
TGTGCCTCACGATTTGGAGGGGGTGCTAATGAAAAACTGTTTTTT
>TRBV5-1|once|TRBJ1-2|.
CASSLEVVGQGNHGYTF
TGCGCCAGCAGCTTGGAAGTTGTAGGGCAGGGCAACCATGGCTACACCTTC
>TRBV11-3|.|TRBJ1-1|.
CASSLVYGLEAFF
TGTGCCAGCAGCTTGGTTTACGGACTTGAAGCTTTCTTT
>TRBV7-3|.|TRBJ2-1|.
CASSLFTTPANEQFF
TGTGCCAGCAGCTTATTTACAACCCCGGCTAATGAGCAGTTCTTC
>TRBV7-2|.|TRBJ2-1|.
CASSLATGRGSYNEQFF
TGTGCCAGCAGCTTAGCGACGGGCAGGGGTTCCTACAATGAGCAGTTCTTC
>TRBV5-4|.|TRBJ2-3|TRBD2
CASSLVAGGKISTDTQYF
TGTGCCAGCAGCTTGGTAGCGGGGGGAAAAATTAGCACAGATACGCAGTATTTT
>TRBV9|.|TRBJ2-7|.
CASSVGGVGYEQYF
TGTGCCAGCAGCGTTGGTGGGGTCGGCTACGAGCAGTACTTC
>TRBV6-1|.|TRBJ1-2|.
CASKDSFNYGYTF
TGTGCCAGCAAGGACAGCTTCAACTATGGCTACACCTTC
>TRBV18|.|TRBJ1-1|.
CASSPREGEAFF
TGTGCCAGCTCACCACGGGAAGGGGAAGCTTTCTTT
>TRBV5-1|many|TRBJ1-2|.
CASSPALQYGYTF
TGCGCCAGCAGCCCTGCCTTACAGTATGGCTACACCTTC
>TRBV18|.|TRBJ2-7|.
CASSPGDSYEQYF
TGTGCCAGCTCACCCGGGGACTCCTACGAGCAGTACTTC
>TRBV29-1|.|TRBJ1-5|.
CSVKTGNQPQHF
TGCAGCGTTAAAACAGGGAATCAGCCCCAGCATTTT
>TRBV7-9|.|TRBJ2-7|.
CASSLGSYEQYF
TGTGCCAGCAGCTTAGGTAGCTACGAGCAGTACTTC
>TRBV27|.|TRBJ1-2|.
CASSLQDPLTYGYTF
TGTGCCAGCAGTTTACAGGACCCTCTGACCTATGGCTACACCTTC
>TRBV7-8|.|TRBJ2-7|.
CASSRSLWGAWEQYF
TGTGCCAGCAGCCGTTCTTTATGGGGGGCGTGGGAGCAGTACTTC
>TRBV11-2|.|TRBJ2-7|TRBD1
CASSPQGQGNPYEQYF
TGTGCCAGCAGCCCACAAGGACAGGGGAACCCCTACGAGCAGTACTTC
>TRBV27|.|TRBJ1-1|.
CASSFSPQGTEAFF
TGTGCCAGCAGTTTCTCCCCACAGGGAACTGAAGCTTTCTTT
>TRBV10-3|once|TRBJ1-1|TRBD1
CAVSTGTGEGNTEAFF
TGTGCCGTATCCACCGGGACAGGAGAGGGGAACACTGAAGCTTTCTTT